These T cell receptor beta chains were read from a single sample in a study of control samples from healthy donors and cancer patients. TCRdb's copy holds only in-frame clones and misses some; the assay was immunoSEQ multiplex PCR. This table holds some 140,000 clones, 70% to 90% found once. Sequencing was done on a sample of blood. All receptors derive from a woman younger than 45 in good health. CDR3s include the opening cysteine and the closing phenylalanine or tryptophan. Fields, in order: clone size, D gene, J gene, V gene, CDR3 protein, CDR3 DNA. D genes are given only for firm matches. Size is omitted from some rows. Given values are once, few, many or a class for expanded clones.

>-|-|TRBJ1-1|TRBV18
CASSPSAEVAGRTEAFF
TGTGCCAGCTCACCCTCAGCCGAGGTGGCAGGGAGGACTGAAGCTTTCTTT
>-|-|TRBJ2-4|TRBV30
CAWSSPVSAKNIQYF
TGTGCCTGGAGCTCGCCGGTCTCAGCCAAAAACATTCAGTACTTC
>-|TRBD2|TRBJ2-5|TRBV6-5
CATLAASSGTQYF
TGTGCCACCCTAGCGGCCTCTTCAGGGACCCAGTACTTC
>-|-|TRBJ2-3|TRBV29-1
CSVETARGTDTQYF
TGCAGCGTTGAAACAGCCAGGGGCACAGATACGCAGTATTTT
>-|-|TRBJ2-3|TRBV3-1/TRBV3-2
CASLGADTQYF
TGTGCCAGCTTGGGGGCAGATACGCAGTATTTT
>-|-|TRBJ2-2|TRBV5-1
CASSLYGRENTGELFF
TGCGCCAGCAGCTTGTACGGCAGAGAAAACACCGGGGAGCTGTTTTTT
>-|-|TRBJ1-1|TRBV29-1
CSVEDSRAFF
TGCAGCGTTGAGGATAGTCGTGCTTTCTTT
>-|-|TRBJ1-3|TRBV28
CASSPSVGVGNTIYF
TGTGCCAGCAGTCCAAGCGTGGGGGTAGGAAACACCATATATTTT
>-|TRBD2|TRBJ2-3|TRBV3-1/TRBV3-2
CASSPFASGSTDTQYF
TGTGCCAGCAGCCCCTTCGCTAGCGGGAGCACAGATACGCAGTATTTT
>-|-|TRBJ2-3|TRBV6-1
CASSELGGSGRDTQYF
TGTGCCAGCAGTGAACTTGGGGGGTCGGGCAGAGATACGCAGTATTTT
>few|TRBD2|TRBJ2-2|TRBV7-3
CASSFNPASGTGELFF
TGTGCCAGCAGCTTTAACCCGGCTAGCGGGACCGGGGAGCTGTTTTTT
>-|-|TRBJ2-2|TRBV9
CASSVFGDPGTGELFF
TGTGCCAGCAGCGTATTCGGGGATCCGGGCACCGGGGAGCTGTTTTTT
>-|-|TRBJ2-7|TRBV29-1
CSVEDLAEQYF
TGCAGCGTTGAAGATCTGGCCGAGCAGTACTTC
>-|-|TRBJ1-5|TRBV7-2
CASSSVGGQPQHF
TGTGCCAGCAGCTCTGTTGGAGGGCAGCCCCAGCATTTT
>-|-|TRBJ2-1|TRBV6-2/TRBV6-3
CASSRWRKARGNGSEQFF
TGTGCCAGCAGCCGATGGCGGAAGGCCCGGGGTAACGGTAGTGAGCAGTTCTTC
>-|-|TRBJ2-1|TRBV2
CASSGYNEQFF
TGTGCCAGCAGTGGGTACAATGAGCAGTTCTTC
>-|-|TRBJ1-1|TRBV30
CAWSTTRGTEAFF
TGTGCCTGGAGTACTACAAGAGGCACTGAAGCTTTCTTT
>-|-|TRBJ1-1|TRBV18
CASSPGAGNTEAFF
TGTGCCAGCTCACCAGGAGCCGGGAACACTGAAGCTTTCTTT
>once|TRBD1|TRBJ2-5|TRBV19
CASSSGRRGWETQYF
TGTGCCAGTAGTAGTGGGCGCAGGGGGTGGGAGACCCAGTACTTC
>once|-|TRBJ2-7|TRBV18
CASSRPREGSEQYF
TGTGCCAGCTCGCGCCCCAGAGAGGGTAGCGAGCAGTACTTC
>few|TRBD1|TRBJ2-5|TRBV29-1
CSVDRVQETQYF
TGCAGCGTCGACAGGGTCCAAGAGACCCAGTACTTC
>-|TRBD2|TRBJ2-1|TRBV7-6
CASSDGLAGGPINEQFF
TGTGCCAGCAGCGACGGACTAGCGGGAGGGCCGATCAATGAGCAGTTCTTC
>-|TRBD1|TRBJ1-2|TRBV19
CASSIFSGQGILDGYTF
TGTGCCAGTAGTATATTTTCCGGACAGGGAATTCTGGATGGCTACACCTTC
>-|TRBD1|TRBJ1-2|TRBV30
CAWSVRTGEEGYTF
TGTGCCTGGAGTGTAAGGACAGGGGAGGAAGGCTACACCTTC